The T cell receptor (beta chain) under discussion was sequenced for a study of long-term antiretroviral therapy in people with HIV. An immunoSEQ assay, version v3.0, was performed at survey level. Repertoires were generated with immunoSEQ multiplex PCR, while TCRdb's copy carries only in-frame clones and drops some. This sample has some 18,000 clones; around 80% occur once, and the top ten carry roughly 4.5%. The CDR3 runs 16 residues. Looked up from germline, CDR1 is KGHSH and CDR2 is LQKENI. Trimming removed 4 bases from V and 2 bases from J, with 15 bases in between. This sequence joins TRBV18 and TRBJ1-5; D uncertain. This TCR was recovered from a man aged 18 to 29 with HIV. Material: unsorted PBMCs, obtained 0.1 years before starting antiretroviral therapy. The CDR3 DNA reads TGTGCCAGCTCACTGACGTACTCCCTGGGCAATCAGCCCCAGCATTTT. Residues: CASSLTYSLGNQPQHF. Together with reference TRBV18 and TRBJ1-5, the CDR3 gives the full variable domain: NAGVMQNPRHLVRRRGQEARLRCSPMKGHSHVYWYRQLPEEGLKFMVYLQKENIIDESGMPKERFSAEFPKEGPSILRIQQVVRGDSAAYFCASSLTYSLGNQPQHFGDGTRLSIL.